The sequence of this T cell receptor delta chain was determined in a study of γδ T cells in repeated Plasmodium falciparum infection. Study at large: Samples were taken at baseline, before some infections, and 21 days after each.

Bulk repertoires came from Vgamma9/Vdelta2+ or Vdelta2-negative gammadelta T cells flow-sorted from PBMC. This clone was observed a few times. Its antigen is not known. Since a much larger clone is just one base distant, this may be a read error. General observations from the study: Malian children's Vdelta2-negative repertoires appeared more expanded and less diverse than Australians'. Many TCRgamma sequences overlapped between individuals in stable Vgamma9/Vdelta2+ repertoires.

Looked up from germline, CDR1 is TSWWSYY and CDR2 is QGS. The CDR3 consists of 17 residues. Sequencing covered both gamma and delta TCR chains per sample. TCRdb used CATT to re-call clones from the multiplex PCR reads. The sample holds 45,000 to 60,000 delta-chain clones; 1.9% are singletons and the top ten take 24%. The specimen was gamma-delta T cells from blood. The receptor comes from a pool of human donors (malaria-infected and uninfected, not separated). No J gene was named, though the V gene is TRDV1; the DNA was not used to check the table's D call, TRDD3. The CDR3 nucleotides are TGTGCTCTTGGGGAATTTCCTATTCCTGGGGGTGGCCACGGGCTCATCTTT. This translates into CALGEFPIPGGGHGLIF.